This entry describes one T cell receptor (beta chain). Its antigen is currently unknown. The Oncomine TCR Beta short-read assay was applied to DNA of cultured CD4+ T cells. Genomic DNA was isolated from CD4+ T cells that had been cultured. TCRdb re-derived calls from the PCR reads in MiXCR, one entry per CDR3 protein. In the table there are 17,000 or so distinct CDR3 sequences, approximately 31% of which are singletons. The CDR3 spans 12 residues. Germline CDR1 DFQATT, CDR2 SNEGSKA (reference sequence). V lost 7 bases, J lost 3 bases, and 10 bases lay in between. Specified treatment: approximately 11-day PBMC culture with coronavirus spike peptide pools or control peptides (ViraFEST assay). This specimen comes from a study of vaccination and CD4 T cells after COVID-19.

The sequence derives from a human donor with COVID-19. The chain employs TRBV20-1 and TRBJ1-5; D is perhaps TRBD1 (5 bases). What was sequenced was cultured CD4+ T cells from blood. CDR3 loop: CSVGRANQPQHF. In DNA form, the CDR3 reads TGCAGTGTTGGCAGGGCCAATCAGCCCCAGCATTTT.